One and the same sample provided the 12 T cell receptor beta chains below, sequenced in a study of regulatory T cells in long-lasting Graves disease. To make TCR beta libraries, researchers used iRepertoire HTBI primers and Arm-PCR of CDR3 regions. Each CDR3 protein is one row after TCRdb ran MiXCR on the multiplex PCR reads. Of roughly 470,000 distinct CDR3 sequences listed, about 20% are singletons. Specified time point: persistent/refractory GD, antithyroid drugs over 5 years with positive TRAb. Scientists built the TCR library using RNA that was extracted from PBMCs. Sample: peripheral blood mononuclear cells (PBMCs), taken when the disease was refractory, from a patient treated with antithyroid drugs. These receptor sequences come from a female donor with Graves disease.

This clonotype was observed a few times. Germline is not matched at one junction end, which may reflect a read error. The chain joins TRBV29-1 to TRBJ1-1, with D tentatively TRBD1 (5 bases). In germline, CDR1 is SQVTM, CDR2 ANQGSEA. The CDR3 length is 13 residues. The CDR3 DNA reads TGCAGCGTAGAAGGGGCGGCGAACACTGAAGCTTTCTTT. Its protein product is CSVEGAANTEAFF.

In this sample, this clonotype turned up a few times. The chain employs TRBV11-2 and TRBJ2-1, with D perhaps TRBD2 (6 bases). V was shortened by 4 bases and J by 3 bases, with 10 bases between the two germline ends. CDR3 size: 14 residues. Germline V gene sequence: CDR1 SGHAT, CDR2 FQNNGV. The CDR3 DNA sequence: TGTGCCAGCAGCTCTGGAGGGTTCTACAATGAGCAGTTCTTC. Translated, it gives CASSSGGFYNEQFF.

This clonotype was detected many times. The chain recombines TRBV2 with TRBJ2-7; 7 bases align to TRBD2. Germline assignment: CDR1 SNHLY and CDR2 FYNNEI. The CDR3 is 14 residues long. Trimming removed 2 bases from V and 6 bases from J; junction bases left unmatched: 7. The CDR3, as DNA: TGTGCCAGCAGTGAACGCGTACTAGCGCGCGAGCAGTACTTC. Protein product: CASSERVLAREQYF.

This sequence joins TRBV30 and TRBJ2-7; D is undetermined. The germline V gene encodes CDR1 GTSNPN and CDR2 SVGIG (reference sequence). There are 11 residues in the CDR3. Trimming cost V 1 base and J 6 bases, with 7 bases left between them. The CDR3, as DNA: TGTGCCTGGAGTGGAGAGCGCGAGCAGTACTTC. It translates to CAWSGEREQYF.

The V gene is TRBV25-1, the J gene TRBJ2-7; 10 bases are shared with TRBD1. Germline lookup yields CDR1 MGHDK and CDR2 SYGVNS. The ends lost 8 bases at V and 6 bases at J; junction bases unmatched: 7. The CDR3 is made up of 13 amino acids. The chain's CDR3 is CASSGDRGAEQYF. The DNA of the CDR3 is TGTGCCAGCTCCGGGGACAGGGGCGCCGAGCAGTACTTC.

This clonotype has only a few counts. The gene calls are TRBV7-9 and TRBJ2-5, with D possibly being TRBD2 (5 bases). Trimming removed 5 bases from V and 5 bases from J, with 15 bases in between. This CDR3 is 14 amino acids long. The V gene's germline CDR1 is SEHNR and CDR2 FQNEAQ (reference sequence). CDR3 sequence: CASSRPGVWETQYF. Here the CDR3 DNA reads TGTGCCAGCAGCCGGCCCGGGGTATGGGAGACCCAGTACTTC.

The sample holds many counts of this clonotype. This chain links TRBV27 with TRBJ1-1, with TRBD1 matching 9 bases. V dropped 6 bases and J dropped 4; count of bases not matched to a gene: 0. CDR3 length equals 12 residues. The germline V gene encodes CDR1 MNHEY and CDR2 SMNVEV (reference sequence). CDR3 sequence reads: CASRTGGTEAFF. The CDR3 DNA sequence: TGTGCCAGCAGGACAGGGGGCACTGAAGCTTTCTTT.

This clonotype was seen repeatedly, ten times or more. This chain links TRBV7-2 with TRBJ1-2, with 7 bases identical to TRBD1. Germline lookup yields CDR1 SGHTA and CDR2 FQGNSA. This CDR3 is 16 amino acids long. V lost 5 bases and J lost 4; bases outside the gene matches: 13. DNA of the CDR3: TGTGCCAGCAGCATGAGACAGGGTGGTTCATCCTATGGCTACACCTTC. It is translated as CASSMRQGGSSYGYTF. Using reference TRBV7-2 and TRBJ1-2 for the parts outside the CDR3, the full variable domain is GAGVSQSPSNKVTEKGKDVELRCDPISGHTALYWYRQSLGQGLEFLIYFQGNSAPDKSGLPSDRFSAERTGGSVSTLTIQRTQQEDSAVYLCASSMRQGGSSYGYTFGSGTRLTVV.

The sample holds many counts of this clonotype. The chain carries TRBV27 and TRBJ2-4; 10 nucleotides align to TRBD1. Losses at the gene ends were 6 bases for V and 5 bases for J; bases not matched to a gene: 7. Germline lookup yields CDR1 MNHEY and CDR2 SMNVEV (reference sequence). This CDR3 contains 15 residues. This CDR3 is CASSILGQGENIQYF. The CDR3 region has the DNA TGTGCCAGCAGCATACTTGGACAGGGGGAAAACATTCAGTACTTC.

The V call is TRBV20-1, the J call TRBJ2-5; D uncertain. The J call may be mistaken, given a closer DNA end match to TRBJ2-1. In germline, CDR1 is DFQATT, CDR2 SNEGSKA (reference sequence). This CDR3 spans 14 amino acids. In nucleotides, the CDR3 is TGCAGTGCTAGCCGGGTGAACTCCTACAATGAGCAGTTCTTC. It translates to CSASRVNSYNEQFF.

The V and J genes are TRBV12-3 or TRBV12-4 and TRBJ2-2; TRBD2 matches 7 bases. The CDR3 consists of 17 residues. After removal of 2 bases from V and 4 bases from J, the junction contained 10 bases not matched to a gene. This CDR3 reads CASSLLVGEGGTGELFF. The CDR3 DNA sequence: TGTGCCAGCAGTTTACTGGTGGGGGAGGGTGGCACCGGGGAGCTGTTTTTT.

Note on this clonotype: A much larger clone sits a single nucleotide away, making a read error possible. This chain's CDR3 is CASSSPSAGSNQPQRF. The CDR3 DNA follows: TGTGCCAGCAGTAGTCCTTCGGCAGGCTCCAATCAGCCCCAGCGTTTT. J is TRBJ1-5 and V is TRBV6-1; the D is unclear. This CDR3 has 16 residues. The germline V gene has CDR1 MNHNS and CDR2 SASEGT.